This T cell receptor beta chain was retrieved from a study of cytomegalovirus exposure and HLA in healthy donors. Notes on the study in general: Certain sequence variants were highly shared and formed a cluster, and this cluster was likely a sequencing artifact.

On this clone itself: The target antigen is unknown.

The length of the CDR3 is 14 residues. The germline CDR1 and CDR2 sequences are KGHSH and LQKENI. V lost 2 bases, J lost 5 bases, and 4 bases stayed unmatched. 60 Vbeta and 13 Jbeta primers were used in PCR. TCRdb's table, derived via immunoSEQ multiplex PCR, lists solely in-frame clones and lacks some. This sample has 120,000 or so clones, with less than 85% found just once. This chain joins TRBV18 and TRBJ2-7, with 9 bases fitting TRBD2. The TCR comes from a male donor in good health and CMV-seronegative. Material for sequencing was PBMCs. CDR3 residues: CASSPIPSGNEQYF. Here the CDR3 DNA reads TGTGCCAGCTCACCAATTCCTAGCGGGAACGAGCAGTACTTC. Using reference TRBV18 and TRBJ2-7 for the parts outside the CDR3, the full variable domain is NAGVMQNPRHLVRRRGQEARLRCSPMKGHSHVYWYRQLPEEGLKFMVYLQKENIIDESGMPKERFSAEFPKEGPSILRIQQVVRGDSAAYFCASSPIPSGNEQYFGPGTRLTVT.